The T cell receptor beta chain described here comes from a study of cytomegalovirus exposure and HLA in healthy donors. Measured with immunoSEQ multiplex PCR; TCRdb has only the in-frame clones, and not every one. Among 120,000 to 150,000 clones listed, about nine tenths were seen once. This CDR3 is 15 amino acids long. V lost 5 bases to trimming and J lost 1 base, with 14 bases between them. Per the germline V gene, CDR1 is MNHNS and CDR2 is SASEGT. The genes are TRBV6-1 and TRBJ1-1; D unclear. The sample was PBMCs. The source of this sequence is a man between 18 and 29 years old in good health and CMV-seropositive. CDR3 sequence: CASSRGNFRNTEAFF. In nucleotides, the CDR3 is TGTGCCAGCAGTCGAGGCAACTTCCGGAACACTGAAGCTTTCTTT.